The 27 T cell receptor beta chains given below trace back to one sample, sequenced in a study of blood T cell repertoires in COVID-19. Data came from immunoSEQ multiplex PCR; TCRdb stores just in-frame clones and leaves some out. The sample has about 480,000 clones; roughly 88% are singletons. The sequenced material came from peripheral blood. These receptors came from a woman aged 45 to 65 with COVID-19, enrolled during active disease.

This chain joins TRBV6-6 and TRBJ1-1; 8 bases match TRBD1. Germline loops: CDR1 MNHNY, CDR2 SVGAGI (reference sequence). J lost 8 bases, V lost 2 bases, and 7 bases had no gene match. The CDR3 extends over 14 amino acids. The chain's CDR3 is CASSYPFRGPEAFF. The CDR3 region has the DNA TGTGCCAGCAGTTACCCCTTCAGGGGGCCAGAAGCTTTCTTT.

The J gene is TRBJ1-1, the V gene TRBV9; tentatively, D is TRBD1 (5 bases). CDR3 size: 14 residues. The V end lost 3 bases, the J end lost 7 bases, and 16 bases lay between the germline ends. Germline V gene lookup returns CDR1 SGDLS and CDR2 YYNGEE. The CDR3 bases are TGTGCCAGCAGCGGGGGCGCGGGGGAGGTTGAAGCTTTCTTT. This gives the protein CASSGGAGEVEAFF.

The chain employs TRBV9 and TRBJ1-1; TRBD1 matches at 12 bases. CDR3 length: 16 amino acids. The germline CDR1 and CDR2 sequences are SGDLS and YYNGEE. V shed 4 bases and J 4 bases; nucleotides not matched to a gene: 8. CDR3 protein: CASSRDRGLSLTEAFF. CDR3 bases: TGTGCCAGCAGCCGGGACAGGGGGCTTTCGCTCACTGAAGCTTTCTTT.

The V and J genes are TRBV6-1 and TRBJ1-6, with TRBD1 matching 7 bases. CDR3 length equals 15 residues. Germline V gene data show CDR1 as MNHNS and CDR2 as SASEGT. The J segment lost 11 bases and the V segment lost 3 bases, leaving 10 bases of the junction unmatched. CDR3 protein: CASSDGTAVKAPLHF. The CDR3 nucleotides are TGTGCCAGCAGTGACGGGACAGCCGTAAAAGCACCCCTCCACTTT.

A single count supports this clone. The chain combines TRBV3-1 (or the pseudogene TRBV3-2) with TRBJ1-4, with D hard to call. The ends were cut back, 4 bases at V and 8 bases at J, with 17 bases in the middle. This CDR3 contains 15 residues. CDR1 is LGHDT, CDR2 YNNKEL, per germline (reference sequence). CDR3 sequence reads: CASSPRTQGEEKLFF. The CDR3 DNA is TGTGCCAGCAGCCCCCGGACTCAAGGAGAGGAAAAACTGTTTTTT.

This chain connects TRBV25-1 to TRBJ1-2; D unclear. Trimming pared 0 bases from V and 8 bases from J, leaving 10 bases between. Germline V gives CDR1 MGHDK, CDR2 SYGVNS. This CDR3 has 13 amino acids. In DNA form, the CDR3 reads TGTGCCAGCAGTGAATACCCTCAGAACGGCTACACCTTC. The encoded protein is CASSEYPQNGYTF.

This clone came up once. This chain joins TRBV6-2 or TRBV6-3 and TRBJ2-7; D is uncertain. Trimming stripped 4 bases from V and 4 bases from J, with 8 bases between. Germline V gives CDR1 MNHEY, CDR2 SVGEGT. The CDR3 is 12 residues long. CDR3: CASSSSAYEQYF. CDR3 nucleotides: TGTGCCAGCAGTTCCTCGGCATACGAGCAGTACTTC.

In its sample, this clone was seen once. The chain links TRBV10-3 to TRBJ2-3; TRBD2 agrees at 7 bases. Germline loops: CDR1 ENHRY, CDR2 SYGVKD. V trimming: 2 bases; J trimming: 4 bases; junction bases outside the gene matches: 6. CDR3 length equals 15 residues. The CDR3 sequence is CAISEGSGVPDTQYF. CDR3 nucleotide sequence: TGTGCCATCAGTGAGGGAAGCGGGGTTCCAGATACGCAGTATTTT.

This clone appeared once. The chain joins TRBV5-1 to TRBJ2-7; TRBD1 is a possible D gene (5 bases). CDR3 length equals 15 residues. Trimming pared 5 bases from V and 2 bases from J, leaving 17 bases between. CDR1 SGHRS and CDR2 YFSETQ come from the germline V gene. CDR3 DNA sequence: TGCGCCAGCAGGTTCACAGGCGAAGCCACCTACGAGCAGTACTTC. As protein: CASRFTGEATYEQYF. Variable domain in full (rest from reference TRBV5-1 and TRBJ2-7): KAGVTQTPRYLIKTRGQQVTLSCSPISGHRSVSWYQQTPGQGLQFLFEYFSETQRNKGNFPGRFSGRQFSNSRSEMNVSTLELGDSALYLCASRFTGEATYEQYFGPGTRLTVT.

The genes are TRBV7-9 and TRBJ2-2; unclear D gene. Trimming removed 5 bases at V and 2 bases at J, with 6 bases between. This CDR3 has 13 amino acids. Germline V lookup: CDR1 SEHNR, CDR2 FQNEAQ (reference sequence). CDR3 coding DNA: TGTGCCAGCAGCCAGGTTAACACCGGGGAGCTGTTTTTT. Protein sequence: CASSQVNTGELFF.

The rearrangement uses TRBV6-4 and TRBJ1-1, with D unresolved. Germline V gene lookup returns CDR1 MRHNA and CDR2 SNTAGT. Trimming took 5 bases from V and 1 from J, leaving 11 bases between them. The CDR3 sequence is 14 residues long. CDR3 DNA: TGTGCCAGCAGTCCGGTGGCAGGGAACACTGAAGCTTTCTTT. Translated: CASSPVAGNTEAFF.

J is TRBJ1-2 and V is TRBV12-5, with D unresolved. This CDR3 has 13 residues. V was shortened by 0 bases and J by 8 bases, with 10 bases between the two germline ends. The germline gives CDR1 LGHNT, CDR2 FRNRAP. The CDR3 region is CASGLVGGLGYTF. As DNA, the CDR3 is TGTGCTAGTGGTTTGGTAGGAGGGTTGGGCTACACCTTC.

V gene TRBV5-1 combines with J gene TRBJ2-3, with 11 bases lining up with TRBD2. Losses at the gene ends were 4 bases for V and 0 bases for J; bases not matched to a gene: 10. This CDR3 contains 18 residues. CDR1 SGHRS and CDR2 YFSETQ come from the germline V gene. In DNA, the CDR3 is TGCGCCAGCAGCCCCGAGTGGGCTAGCGGGGGGAGCACAGATACGCAGTATTTT. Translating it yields CASSPEWASGGSTDTQYF.

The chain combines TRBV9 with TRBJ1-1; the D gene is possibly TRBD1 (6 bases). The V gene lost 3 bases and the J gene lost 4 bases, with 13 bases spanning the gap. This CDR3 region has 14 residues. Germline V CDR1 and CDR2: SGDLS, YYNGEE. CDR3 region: CASSANRVGTEAFF. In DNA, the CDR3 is TGTGCCAGCAGCGCCAACAGGGTAGGCACTGAAGCTTTCTTT.

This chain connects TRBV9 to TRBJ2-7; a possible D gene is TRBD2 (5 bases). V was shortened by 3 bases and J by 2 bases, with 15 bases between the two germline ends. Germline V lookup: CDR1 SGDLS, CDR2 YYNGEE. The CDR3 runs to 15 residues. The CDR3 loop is CASSDRERGTYEQYF. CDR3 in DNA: TGTGCCAGCAGCGACCGAGAACGGGGAACCTACGAGCAGTACTTC. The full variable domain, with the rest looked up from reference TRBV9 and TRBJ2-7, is DSGVTQTPKHLITATGQRVTLRCSPRSGDLSVYWYQQSLDQGLQFLIQYYNGEERAKGNILERFSAQQFPDLHSELNLSSLELGDSALYFCASSDRERGTYEQYFGPGTRLTVT.

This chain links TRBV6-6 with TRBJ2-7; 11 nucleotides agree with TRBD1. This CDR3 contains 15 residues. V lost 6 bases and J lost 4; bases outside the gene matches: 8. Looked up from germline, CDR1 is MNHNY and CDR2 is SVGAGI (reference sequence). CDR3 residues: CASSLGQGAPYEQYF. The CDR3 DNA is TGTGCCAGCAGCTTAGGACAGGGGGCGCCTTACGAGCAGTACTTC.

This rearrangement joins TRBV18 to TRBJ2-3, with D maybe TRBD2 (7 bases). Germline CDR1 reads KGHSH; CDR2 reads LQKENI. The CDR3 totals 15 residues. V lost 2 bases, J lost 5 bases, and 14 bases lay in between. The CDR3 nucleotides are TGTGCCAGCTCACCAGAGGCGGGGGCGCGAGATACGCAGTATTTT. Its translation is CASSPEAGARDTQYF.

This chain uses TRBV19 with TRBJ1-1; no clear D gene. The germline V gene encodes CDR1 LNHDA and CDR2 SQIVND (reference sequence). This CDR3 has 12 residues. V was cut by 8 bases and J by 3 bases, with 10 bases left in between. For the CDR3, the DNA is TGTGCCAGTTATGGTTCGGACACTGAAGCTTTCTTT. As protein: CASYGSDTEAFF.

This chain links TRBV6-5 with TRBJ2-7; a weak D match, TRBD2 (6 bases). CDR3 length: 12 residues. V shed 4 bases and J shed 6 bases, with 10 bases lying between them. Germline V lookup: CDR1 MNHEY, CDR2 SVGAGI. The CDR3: CASSSTSSEQYF. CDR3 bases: TGTGCCAGCAGTTCAACTAGCAGCGAGCAGTACTTC.

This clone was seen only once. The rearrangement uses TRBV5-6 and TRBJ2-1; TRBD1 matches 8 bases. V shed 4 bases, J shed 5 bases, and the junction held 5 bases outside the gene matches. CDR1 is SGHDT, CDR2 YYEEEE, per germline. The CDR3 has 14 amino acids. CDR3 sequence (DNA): TGTGCCAGCAGCCCGCAGGGGGCTGACAATGAGCAGTTCTTC. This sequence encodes CASSPQGADNEQFF.

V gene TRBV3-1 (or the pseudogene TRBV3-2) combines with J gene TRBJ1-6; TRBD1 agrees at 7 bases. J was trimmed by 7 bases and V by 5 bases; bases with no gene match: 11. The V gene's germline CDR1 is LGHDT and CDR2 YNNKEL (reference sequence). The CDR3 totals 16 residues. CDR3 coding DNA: TGTGCCAGCAGCTATTCAGGGACAGTTGGAAATTCACCCCTCCACTTT. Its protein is CASSYSGTVGNSPLHF.

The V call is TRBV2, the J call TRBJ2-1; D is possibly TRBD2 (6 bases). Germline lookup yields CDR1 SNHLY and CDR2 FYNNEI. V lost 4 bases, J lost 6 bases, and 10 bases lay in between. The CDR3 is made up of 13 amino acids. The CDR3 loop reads CASSVGTPNEQFF. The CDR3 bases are TGTGCCAGCAGTGTAGGGACTCCCAATGAGCAGTTCTTC.

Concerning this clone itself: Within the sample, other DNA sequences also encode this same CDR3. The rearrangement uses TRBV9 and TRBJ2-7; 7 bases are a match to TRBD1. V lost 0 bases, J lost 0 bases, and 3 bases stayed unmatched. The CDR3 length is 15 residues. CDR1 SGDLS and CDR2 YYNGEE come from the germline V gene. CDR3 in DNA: TGTGCCAGCAGCGTAGGGGACAGCCGCTCCTACGAGCAGTACTTC. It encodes CASSVGDSRSYEQYF.

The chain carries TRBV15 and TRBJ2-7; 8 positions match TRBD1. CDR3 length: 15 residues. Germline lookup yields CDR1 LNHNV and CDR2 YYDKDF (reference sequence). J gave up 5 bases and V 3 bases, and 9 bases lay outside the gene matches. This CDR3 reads CATSRSRTGINEQYF. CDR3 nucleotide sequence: TGTGCCACCAGCAGGAGTCGGACAGGGATAAACGAGCAGTACTTC.

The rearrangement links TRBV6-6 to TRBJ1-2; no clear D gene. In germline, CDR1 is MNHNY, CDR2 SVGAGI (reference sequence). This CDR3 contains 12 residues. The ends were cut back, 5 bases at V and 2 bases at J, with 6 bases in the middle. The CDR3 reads CASSGLNYGYTF. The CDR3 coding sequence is TGTGCCAGCAGTGGACTCAACTATGGCTACACCTTC.

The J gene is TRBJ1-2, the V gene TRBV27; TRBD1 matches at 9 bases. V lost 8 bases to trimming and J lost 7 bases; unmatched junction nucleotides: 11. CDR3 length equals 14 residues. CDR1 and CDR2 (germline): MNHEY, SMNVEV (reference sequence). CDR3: CASGRTGGLGGYTF. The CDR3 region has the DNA TGTGCCAGCGGCCGTACAGGGGGCTTGGGTGGCTACACCTTC.

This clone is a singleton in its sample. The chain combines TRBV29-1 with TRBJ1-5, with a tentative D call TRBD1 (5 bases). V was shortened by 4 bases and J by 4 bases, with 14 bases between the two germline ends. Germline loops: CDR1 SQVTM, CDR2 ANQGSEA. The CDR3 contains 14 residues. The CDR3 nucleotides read TGCAGCGTTGCAGAGCGGGGGGGGAATCAGCCCCAGCATTTT. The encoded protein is CSVAERGGNQPQHF.